The rows below give T cell receptor beta chains drawn from one sample of a study of T-cell memory formation after mild COVID-19. TCRdb itself ran the 5' RACE reads through MiXCR, one entry per CDR3 protein. The repertoire holds 550,000 to 600,000 distinct CDR3 sequences, with roughly 20% as singletons. Sequencing was done on a sample of PBMCs or a T cell subset sorted from them (not recorded which). These TCRs come from an adult woman who had mild COVID-19 (a few samples of this study predate the infection). Cell type and time point are not known. The CDR3 runs from the conserved cysteine through the conserved F or W. The D gene is left open where the match is weak. Rows may omit the clone size; those that give it use once, few, many or a size class.

abundance	d_gene	v_gene	j_gene	CDR3nt	CDR3aa
.	.	TRBV6-2/TRBV6-3	TRBJ1-1	TGTGCCAGCAGTTACCGGCCCAACACTGAAGCTTTCTTT	CASSYRPNTEAFF
.	.	TRBV13	TRBJ2-7	TGTGCCAGCAGCTTGGGGTTTACCTACGAGCAGTACTTC	CASSLGFTYEQYF
.	.	TRBV10-3	TRBJ1-5	TGTGCCATCAGTGAGGGGATGACAGGTAAGGGCAATCAGCCCCAGCATTTT	CAISEGMTGKGNQPQHF
few	.	TRBV7-2	TRBJ2-6	TGTGCCACCAGGCCCGACTCTGGGGCCAACGTCCTGACTTTC	CATRPDSGANVLTF
.	.	TRBV12-3/TRBV12-4	TRBJ1-5	TGTGCCAGCAGTTTTATGGGGTTGAGGCCCCAGCATTTT	CASSFMGLRPQHF
.	TRBD1	TRBV6-2/TRBV6-3	TRBJ1-1	TGTGCCAGCAGTGACCGACAGGGGAATGAAGCTTTCTTT	CASSDRQGNEAFF
.	TRBD2	TRBV24-1	TRBJ2-1	TGTGCCACCAGTGATTGGTCTAGCGGGAAGCGAGATGAGCAGTTCTTC	CATSDWSSGKRDEQFF
.	.	TRBV7-2	TRBJ2-2	TGTGCCAGCAGCTTGAGCGGGCCGCTCACCGGGGAGCTGTTTTTT	CASSLSGPLTGELFF
.	.	TRBV14	TRBJ2-3	TGTGCCAGCAGCCACCCAGTAAGGGGAGGGGGCTGGGATACGCAGTATTTT	CASSHPVRGGGWDTQYF
few	.	TRBV5-4	TRBJ1-2	TGTGCCAGCAGCTTGAGGCAGGTCTATGGCTACACCTTC	CASSLRQVYGYTF
few	.	TRBV12-3/TRBV12-4	TRBJ2-3	TGTGCCAGCAGTTTACCCAGCGGGCCCTCGGATACGCAGTATTTT	CASSLPSGPSDTQYF
.	TRBD2	TRBV11-2	TRBJ2-1	TGTGCCAGCAGCTCCGGACTAGCGGGGGAATCCTACAATGAGCAGTTCTTC	CASSSGLAGESYNEQFF
.	.	TRBV10-3	TRBJ1-5	TGTGCCATCAGCCTAAGGGGGGCTCAGCCCCAGCATTTT	CAISLRGAQPQHF
few	.	TRBV7-8	TRBJ1-5	TGTGCCAGCAGCTTAGTAGGACAGAACTCCCTCAATCAGCCCCAGCATTTT	CASSLVGQNSLNQPQHF
.	.	TRBV24-1	TRBJ1-1	TGTGCCACCAGTGAGGACGGTGTCACTGAAGCTTTCTTT	CATSEDGVTEAFF
.	TRBD2	TRBV19	TRBJ2-7	TGTGCCAGTAGTAGGGCGGGAGGGCCGTACGAGCAGTACTTC	CASSRAGGPYEQYF
.	.	TRBV7-8	TRBJ1-5	TGTGCCAGCAGCTTAAAGGGTTGGGGAAGGGATACGGATAGCAATCAGCCCCAGCATTTT	CASSLKGWGRDTDSNQPQHF
few	.	TRBV7-3	TRBJ2-2	TGTGCCAGCAGTTCCATTACCGGGGAGCTGTTTTTT	CASSSITGELFF
many	.	TRBV5-1	TRBJ2-1	TGTGCCAGCAGTTTGGGTCAGGGCCCCTACAATGAGCAGTTCTTC	CASSLGQGPYNEQFF
.	.	TRBV15	TRBJ1-3	TGTGCCACCAGCAGAGTCGGCCCTCCTGCGGACACCATATATTTT	CATSRVGPPADTIYF
.	.	TRBV7-6	TRBJ2-7	TGTGCCAGCAGCTTAAGTCCGGGAAATCCCTACGAGCAGTACTTC	CASSLSPGNPYEQYF
few	TRBD2	TRBV20-1	TRBJ2-3	TGCAGTGCTAACGCCGCGGGCGTAGCGGGAGGAACAGATACGCAGTATTTT	CSANAAGVAGGTDTQYF
few	TRBD2	TRBV18	TRBJ2-2	TGTGCCAGCTCACCATCGACTAGCGGGGTGAACACCGGGGAGCTGTTTTTT	CASSPSTSGVNTGELFF
.	TRBD1	TRBV12-3/TRBV12-4	TRBJ2-1	TGTGCCAGCAGTCTCGACAGGGTCCAGTTCTTC	CASSLDRVQFF
.	.	TRBV6-6	TRBJ2-7	TGTGCCAGCAGTTACTCGCAGGTTTCCTACGAGCAGTACTTC	CASSYSQVSYEQYF
few	.	TRBV12-3/TRBV12-4	TRBJ1-5	TGTGCCAGCAGTCCGGGGGGAGGTGTGGGTCAGCCCCAGCATTTT	CASSPGGGVGQPQHF
.	.	TRBV2	TRBJ2-7	TGTGCCAGCAACCAGGGGTTCGAGCAGTACTTC	CASNQGFEQYF
.	.	TRBV5-1	TRBJ2-5	TGCGCCAGCAGCTTAATAGTCCAAGAGACCCAGTACTTC	CASSLIVQETQYF
.	.	TRBV5-1	TRBJ2-5	TGCGCCAGCTCCTATGAATTACAAGAGACCCAGTACTTC	CASSYELQETQYF
few	TRBD1	TRBV9	TRBJ1-2	TGTGCCAGCAGCGCACCGGGACAGCCTTATGGCTACACCTTC	CASSAPGQPYGYTF
few	.	TRBV5-1	TRBJ2-5	TGCGCCAGCAGCTTCGTCTCCAGGGAGGTAGAGACCCAGTACTTC	CASSFVSREVETQYF
few	.	TRBV30	TRBJ1-1	TGTGCCTACAGAGAGGGGTGGAACACTGAAGCTTTCTTT	CAYREGWNTEAFF
.	TRBD2	TRBV20-1	TRBJ2-1	TGCAGCGCACAGAAGCGGGGGGGCTGGAATGAGCAGTTCTTC	CSAQKRGGWNEQFF
.	.	TRBV12-3/TRBV12-4	TRBJ2-3	TGTGCCAGCAGTGCTACCTACGTGGAAGATACGCAGTATTTT	CASSATYVEDTQYF
few	.	TRBV29-1	TRBJ1-1	TGCAGCGTTGAGCTCCTTGAAGCTTTCTTT	CSVELLEAFF
.	TRBD1	TRBV18	TRBJ2-2	TGTGCCAGCTCACCACAGGACAGGGCGAACACCGGGGAGCTGTTTTTT	CASSPQDRANTGELFF
many	.	TRBV6-2/TRBV6-3	TRBJ2-7	TGTGCCAGCAGTATCGACCGGTACGAGCAGTACTTC	CASSIDRYEQYF
.	TRBD1	TRBV5-5	TRBJ1-5	TGTGCCAGCAGCGTGACAGGGTTTAGCAATCAGCCCCAGCATTTT	CASSVTGFSNQPQHF
many	TRBD2	TRBV10-3	TRBJ2-3	TGTGCCATCAGTGTATCAAGCGGGAGGGCCACAGATACGCAGTATTTT	CAISVSSGRATDTQYF
.	.	TRBV20-1	TRBJ2-7	TGCAGTGCTAGAGAAGGGCCGGGGCCCTACGAGCAGTACTTC	CSAREGPGPYEQYF
few	.	TRBV19	TRBJ1-1	TGTGCCAGTAGTATGGGTCTCACTGAAGCTTTCTTT	CASSMGLTEAFF
.	TRBD2	TRBV5-1	TRBJ2-2	TGCGCCAGCAGCTGGACCCTAACTAGCGGGAGGAACACCGGGGAGCTGTTTTTT	CASSWTLTSGRNTGELFF
few	TRBD1	TRBV20-1	TRBJ2-4	TGCAGTGTAGGGACAGGGGAAAACATTCAGTACTTC	CSVGTGENIQYF
few	.	TRBV6-2/TRBV6-3	TRBJ2-1	TGTGCCAGCAAAGAGGGAGCTAAAGAGCAGTTCTTC	CASKEGAKEQFF
many	TRBD1	TRBV29-1	TRBJ1-1	TGCAGCGCGGTCAGGGGGGAGGCTGAAGCTTTCTTT	CSAVRGEAEAFF
.	TRBD2	TRBV12-3/TRBV12-4	TRBJ2-1	TGTGCCAGCACCCAGGGGCTAGCGGGATTTAGCTCCTACAATGAGCAGTTCTTC	CASTQGLAGFSSYNEQFF
.	.	TRBV7-9	TRBJ2-5	TGTGCCAGCAGCCTCGGCAGGTCGGAGACCCAGTACTTC	CASSLGRSETQYF
many	.	TRBV5-1	TRBJ1-1	TGCGCCAGCAGCTTGGCGTGGGGCCACGGCACTGAAGCTTTCTTT	CASSLAWGHGTEAFF
.	TRBD2	TRBV4-3	TRBJ2-1	TGCGCCAGCAGCCAAGACTCCGGGACTAGCGGGAGAGAGAATGAGCAGTTCTTC	CASSQDSGTSGRENEQFF
many	TRBD2	TRBV5-1	TRBJ2-1	TGCGCCAGCAGCTTGGGACTAGCGGGAGTAGGGGAGCAGTTCTTC	CASSLGLAGVGEQFF
.	.	TRBV12-3/TRBV12-4	TRBJ1-3	TGTGCCAGCAGTCTCTCTCTTGGGCTGGAATTTATGGGGGACTCTGGAAACACCATATATTTT	CASSLSLGLEFMGDSGNTIYF
few	.	TRBV6-2/TRBV6-3	TRBJ2-7	TGTGCCAGCAGTTACTCGGAGCCTTACCCCTACGAGCAGTACTTC	CASSYSEPYPYEQYF
.	.	TRBV5-1	TRBJ2-6	TGCGCCAGCAGCTCAACAGGGGCGGGATCTGGGGCCAACGTCCTGACTTTC	CASSSTGAGSGANVLTF
few	.	TRBV7-9	TRBJ1-2	.	CASSWGQGTTF
.	TRBD2	TRBV6-1	TRBJ2-3	TGTGCCAGCAGGGGAAATAGCGGGACCGTGGATACGCAGTATTTT	CASRGNSGTVDTQYF
.	TRBD1	TRBV20-1	TRBJ1-5	TGCAGTGCTAGGGACAGGGACAATCAGCCCCAGCATTTT	CSARDRDNQPQHF
.	.	TRBV20-1	TRBJ2-7	TGCAGTGCTTTGGGGGACGGTTACTACGAGCAGTACTTC	CSALGDGYYEQYF
many	TRBD2	TRBV7-9	TRBJ2-1	TGTGCCAGCAGCTTGGGACTAGCGGGGGACAATGAGCAGTTCTTC	CASSLGLAGDNEQFF
many	.	TRBV7-9	TRBJ2-3	TGTGCCAGCAGCTTAGGGACGGGGGCTGACCGGGCAGATACGCAGTATTTT	CASSLGTGADRADTQYF
.	.	TRBV5-1	TRBJ2-3	TGCGCCAGCAGCTTGGAACAGGGCAACACAGATACGCAGTATTTT	CASSLEQGNTDTQYF